This T cell receptor (beta chain) was sequenced for a study of cytomegalovirus exposure and HLA in healthy donors (dated by TCRdb to 2015 to 2018). Study-wide context: An earlier analysis of roughly 500 of the donors reported roughly 300 Gb of sequence data and 95 million to 130 million unique TCR beta sequences obtained from around 190 million T cells. A separate validation cohort of about 110 different subjects was used in addition to the roughly 720-subject first cohort. An earlier analysis of roughly 580 of the donors used high-throughput TCR beta sequencing to judge whether each TCR beta V gene segment behaved as functional or pseudogenic. Five DR-DQ haplotypes were treated as single units for association and clustering because of strong linkage in the cohort. A later genetic analysis took genome-wide SNP genotypes for about three fifths of the roughly 670 donors and used that subset as a discovery cohort. The later analysis used no new phenotypic data to find candidate immune exposures, relying instead on TCR beta sequences and their occurrence across donors. To predict cytomegalovirus infection status, the study combined high-throughput TCR immunosequencing, statistical association of individual TCRs with disease status, and machine learning. Donor age, sex, ethnicity and CMV serostatus were compiled together with the repertoire data. Class I and class II HLA loci were covered by the typing at four-digit resolution. A later analysis re-analyzed previously published TCR beta repertoires from 666 donors and added high-resolution HLA genotyping to study TCR occurrence patterns. All discovery cohort repertoires had been generated on a single sequencing platform. The genetic ancestry cluster associated with self-reported Caucasian donors included 80% to 90% of the 300 to 450 genotyped donors. About 300 gigabases of sequencing data and tens of millions of unique TCR sequences made up an early release that covered about 640 HLA-typed donors. The study was designed to test whether signatures of past pathogen exposure could be identified by cataloging public T cell receptors. Among around 400 genotyped donors of the cohort, an average of approximately 240,000 unique TCR beta nucleotide sequences was sequenced per donor, of which about 19% were non-productive. Typing coverage varied by locus: roughly 620-640 donors for A, B, C, DRB1 and DQB1; roughly 500 for DQA1; 600 to 610 for DPA1; approximately 470 for DPB1. The T cell repertoires of under 750 subjects were profiled by immunosequencing and related to cytomegalovirus serostatus. Results the study describes overall, beyond this receptor: A later analysis found that most CMV-associated TCR beta chains appeared HLA-restricted, with HLA associations seemingly driven largely by CMV exposure. Because counts were too low, about 17 rarely observed V segments, including chromosome 9 orphons, were excluded from the earlier analysis of 587 of the donors. A further reported finding was that TCR beta sequences accurately predicted the HLA-A and HLA-B alleles for most subjects in the first cohort. An association between a missense DCLRE1C variant and V-gene and J-gene trimming of TCR beta chains was found in a later genetic analysis and replicated in an independent cohort. According to a later genetic analysis, donors in an Asian-associated ancestry cluster had fewer N-insertions in productive TCRs than the approximately 670-donor mean. According to a later analysis, parvovirus B19, influenza, CMV and Epstein-Barr virus appeared linked to several top co-occurrence clusters. Correlated functional status among segregating V segments might be attributable to linkage disequilibrium, but an unknown experimental factor could not be ruled out. In a later analysis, HLA-associated TCR beta chains showed more clonal expansion and lower generation probabilities than non-associated chains that were equally common. Because some donors lacked HLA typing at each locus, the association tests relied only on the typed subset. In a later analysis, the rate of TCR association differed among HLA loci, with DRB1 alleles having the most associated TCRs and HLA-C alleles having the fewest. In vitro tests confirmed that a few of the cytomegalovirus-associated TCR beta chains recognize cytomegalovirus antigens. In this cohort, only TCR beta chains were sequenced, and detectable features were limited by the absence of alpha or paired-chain data. A group of highly shared sequence variants was considered likely to be a technical artifact of the sequencing pipeline. Presence/absence analyses assumed roughly uniform sequencing depth across donors, an assumption that may not hold. Most TCR sequences were seen in very few donors, while some public TCRs were found in many individuals. When HLA alleles, especially DR and DQ, strongly co-occurred, attributing TCR associations to individual alleles was difficult. The classifier was reported to diagnose cytomegalovirus status with high specificity and sensitivity in both the original and validation cohorts. The authors suggested that the approach could potentially be generalized to other disease states and immunological phenotypes. The study listed 150 to 200 TCR beta chains as associated with cytomegalovirus. Some IMGT-functional V segments, including TRBV6-2 and TRBV6-3, could not be told apart with the 87-base-pair reads, so those segments were excluded. Specific HLA alleles were associated with 15,000 to 20,000 TCR beta sequences at a false discovery rate of 0.05 in a later analysis. Immune exposure information for the cohort was limited to CMV serostatus. In an earlier analysis of more than 450 of the donors, most TCR beta V segments were observed in productive rearrangements about 87% or about 30% of the time, broadly matching IMGT annotations.

This clone was counted once. It lacks a known antigen. No base quality information exists; no much larger clone differs at one position. Libraries were constructed by the immunoSEQ multiplex PCR assay. The multiplex PCR relied on a mix of 60 forward primers for TCR Vbeta segments and 13 reverse primers for TCR Jbeta segments. A multiplex PCR assay on genomic DNA amplified the CDR3 region of rearranged TCR beta genes. The amplified TCR beta libraries were sequenced on the Illumina HiSeq System as 87-base-pair reads. The authors' pipeline ran thus. In a later analysis, approximately 74 million unique TCR beta chains were counted across the 500 to 850 repertoires, and about 10 million of these chains were shared by at least two donors. To remove PCR and sequencing errors, raw reads were error-corrected and collapsed into unique sequences using a nearest-neighbor algorithm that merged closely related sequences. CDR3 sequences were aligned to IMGT reference sequences to assign V, D and J gene segments. Each retained sequence needed at least a six-nucleotide match to both a V gene segment and a J gene segment. A rearrangement counted as productive if the CDR3 had no stop codons and remained in frame with V and J, and every other rearrangement counted as non-productive. CDR3 was defined by IMGT convention, running from the second conserved V-encoded cysteine to the conserved J-encoded phenylalanine. Sequences without an unambiguous match to a single V gene segment were excluded from the earlier analysis of about 630 of the donors. An earlier analysis of over 450 of the donors classified V segments as functional when productive rearrangements were above 56.7% and as segregating when the standard deviation between donors was above 5%. To diagnose cytomegalovirus status from the catalog of TCR beta chain sequences, a statistical classification framework was built. V and J gene assignment, in a later analysis, came from comparing TCR nucleotide sequences with IMGT/GENE-DB human TR gene sequences. In a later analysis, CDR3 sequences and most-parsimonious VDJ recombination scenarios were assigned using the TCRdist pipeline. In a later analysis, each TCR beta chain was defined by its CDR3 amino acid sequence together with its V-gene family, and reads without a unique V-gene family were excluded. As a way to deal with suspected cross-contamination and a sequencing artifact, a later analysis dropped nearly 600 nucleotide sequences that were highly shared and had low generation probability. For each public chain, a later analysis derived a clonal expansion index from normalized ranks of inferred template counts within each repertoire. A later analysis computed generation probabilities with a VDJ recombination model fitted to out-of-frame rearrangements, and checked the results against IGoR. In a later analysis, TCR-TCR, TCR-HLA and TCR-CMV co-occurrence was scored with hypergeometric tests, and a repertoire-size bias correction was applied to TCR pairs. A later analysis estimated false discovery rates by permuting HLA or CMV assignments 20 times. In a later analysis, co-occurring TCRs were grouped using DBSCAN, with TCRdist sequence similarity added in when clustering inside HLA-allele-positive subsets. Repertoires with fewer than 30,000 or more than 120,000 public chains were left out of co-occurrence clustering, as were a handful of repertoires with anomalous nucleotide sharing. TCRdb limited this immuneACCESS table to in-frame rearrangements with V and J called. A share of clones is missing; checked studies link under half to unresolved V genes, and the rest is unexplained. Clone size and V and J calls were adopted from that table, with D and trimming inferred from the DNA. This sample holds over 80,000 clones; around four fifths were observed only once. Jointly, the top ten make up roughly 3.5% of the sample.

Including the terminal cysteine and phenylalanine, the CDR3 comprises 13 residues. Of the read, only the CDR3 DNA is kept; its 39 bases are in frame from base 1. The cohort was made up of under 800 healthy bone marrow donors. At the time of sampling, all cohort members were nominally healthy, though unrecorded immune exposures were likely present. The donor was CMV seropositive and was included in the group of 290 or so seropositive cohort members. A peripheral blood sample was collected from each donor, and TCR beta sequencing was performed on peripheral blood mononuclear cells. Genomic DNA extraction from the blood cell samples was performed with the Qiagen DNeasy Blood Extraction Kit.

The sample taken for sequencing was PBMCs. The chain uses TRBV21-1 and TRBJ1-1; the D call TRBD1 from the table was never checked on the DNA. TRBV21-1 is shown as a pseudogene. This clonotype was obtained from a man aged 25-45 years in good health and CMV-seropositive. The CDR3 reads as follows: CAISRIMNTEAFF. Read as DNA, the sequence is TGTGCCATCTCCAGGATCATGAACACTGAAGCTTTCTTT.